This TCR beta chain is from a study of response to subunit inactivated influenza vaccine. Each CDR3 protein gets one entry after TCRdb re-called the RT-PCR reads with MiXCR. Of hundreds of thousands of distinct CDR3 sequences listed, 25% are singletons. The table lists this clonotype with a few counts. What it binds is not known. Study-level points and caveats: Authors suggested that a seasonal influenza vaccination recruits few new T cells each time.

Sequenced material: CD4+ T cells sorted from PBMCs, taken more than 4 days after vaccination. This TCR was recovered from a man aged 50 to 60 who received an inactivated influenza vaccine.

In DNA, the CDR3 is TGCGCCAGCAGCTTGGCTCTGGGGGGCGCAGATACGCAGTATTTT. As protein: CASSLALGGADTQYF. V is TRBV5-1 and J is TRBJ2-3; perhaps D is TRBD1 or TRBD2 (6 bases each). Germline V lookup: CDR1 SGHRS, CDR2 YFSETQ. Trimming shortened V by 0 bases and J by 4 bases, and 12 bases separated the two germline ends. The CDR3 is 15 amino acids.